This T cell receptor (beta chain) was captured in a study of blood T cell repertoires in COVID-19. Turning to the study itself: Sites across the United States, Italy and Spain contributed samples from acute and convalescent COVID-19. T cells, B-cell-depleted T cells, or PBMCs supplied cDNA or gDNA.

The V and J ends lost 3 bases and 5 bases, in that order; junction bases with no gene match: 7. This CDR3 contains 16 residues. Germline V CDR1 and CDR2: MGHRA, YSYEKL. Original analysis: Estimation of nucleated cell counts was performed using reference gene primer amplification. Clones were read by immunoSEQ multiplex PCR, and TCRdb kept only the in-frame ones, dropping some. That table is the source of V, J and clone size, and D and trimming were worked out from the DNA. The sample consists of tens of thousands of clones, around 91% of them appearing once. This clonotype was sampled from a human donor in a cohort sampled during active COVID-19. The sequencing sample was made of peripheral blood. This chain connects TRBV4-1 to TRBJ2-2; 9 bases map to TRBD2. The CDR3 region has the DNA TGCGCCAGCAGCCACGATGCGGGGGGGGTAACCGGGGAGCTGTTTTTT. It yields the protein CASSHDAGGVTGELFF.